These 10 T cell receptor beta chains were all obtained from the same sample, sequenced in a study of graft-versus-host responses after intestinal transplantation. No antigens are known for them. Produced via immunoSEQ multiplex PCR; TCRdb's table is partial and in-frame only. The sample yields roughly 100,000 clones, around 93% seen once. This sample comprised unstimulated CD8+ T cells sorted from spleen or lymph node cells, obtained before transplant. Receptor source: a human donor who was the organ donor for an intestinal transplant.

For the CDR3, the DNA is TGTGCCAGCATAGCCGTCTCTGGGGCCAACGTCCTGACTTTC. Protein: CASIAVSGANVLTF. The rearrangement uses TRBV6-6 and TRBJ2-6; D is uncertain. The germline V gene encodes CDR1 MNHNY and CDR2 SVGAGI (reference sequence). The CDR3 length is 14 residues. V lost 7 bases and J 0 bases, leaving 7 bases between the germline ends.

CDR3 sequence (DNA): TGTGCCAGCAGCCCGCTTGCCGGAGTCTCTGGAAACACCATATATTTT. Its protein is CASSPLAGVSGNTIYF. J is TRBJ1-3 and V is TRBV7-9; D is unresolved. Trimming removed 5 bases at V and 0 bases at J, with 14 bases between. Germline lookup yields CDR1 SEHNR and CDR2 FQNEAQ (reference sequence). The CDR3 totals 16 residues.

CDR3 in DNA: TGTGCCAGCAGCTCCGACGGGACTTTATCTTACGAGCAGTACTTC. This codes for CASSSDGTLSYEQYF. The chain employs TRBV11-3 and TRBJ2-7; D might be TRBD2 (6 bases). Between the trimmed V and J ends, which lost 4 bases and 4 bases, there was a span of 17 bases. Germline V gene lookup returns CDR1 SGHNT and CDR2 YENEEA. The CDR3 has 15 residues. Full variable domain (outside the CDR3, taken from reference TRBV11-3 and TRBJ2-7): EAGVVQSPRYKIIEKKQPVAFWCNPISGHNTLYWYLQNLGQGPELLIRYENEEAVDDSQLPKDRFSAERLKGVDSTLKIQPAELGDSAVYLCASSSDGTLSYEQYFGPGTRLTVT.

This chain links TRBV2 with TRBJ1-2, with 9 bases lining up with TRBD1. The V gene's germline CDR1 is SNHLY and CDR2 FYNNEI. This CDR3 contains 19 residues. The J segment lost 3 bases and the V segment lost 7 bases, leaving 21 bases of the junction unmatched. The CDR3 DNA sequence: TGTGCCAGCATGGACCGGGATCCCCCGAGGGGACAGGGCTACTATGGCTACACCTTC. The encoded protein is CASMDRDPPRGQGYYGYTF.

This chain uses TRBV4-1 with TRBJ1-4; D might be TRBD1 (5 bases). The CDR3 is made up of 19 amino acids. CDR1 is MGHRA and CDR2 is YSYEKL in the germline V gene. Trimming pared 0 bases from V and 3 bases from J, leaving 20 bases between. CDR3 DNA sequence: TGCGCCAGCAGCCAAGAGCGATTTTGGGCTCGGGGGGCTAATGAAAAACTGTTTTTT. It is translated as CASSQERFWARGANEKLFF.

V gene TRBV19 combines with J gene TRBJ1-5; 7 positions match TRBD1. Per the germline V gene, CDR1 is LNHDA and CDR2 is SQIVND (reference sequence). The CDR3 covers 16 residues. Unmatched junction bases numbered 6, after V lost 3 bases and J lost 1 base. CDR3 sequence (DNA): TGTGCCAGTAGTATCGACAGGGAGGTAAGCAATCAGCCCCAGCATTTT. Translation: CASSIDREVSNQPQHF. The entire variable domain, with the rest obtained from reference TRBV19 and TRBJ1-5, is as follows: DGGITQSPKYLFRKEGQNVTLSCEQNLNHDAMYWYRQDPGQGLRLIYYSQIVNDFQKGDIAEGYSVSREKKESFPLTVTSAQKNPTAFYLCASSIDREVSNQPQHFGDGTRLSIL.

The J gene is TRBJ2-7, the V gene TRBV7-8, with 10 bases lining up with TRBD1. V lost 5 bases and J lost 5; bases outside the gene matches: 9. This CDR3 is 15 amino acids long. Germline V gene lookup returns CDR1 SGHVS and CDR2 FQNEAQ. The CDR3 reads CASSPWTGGEDEQYF. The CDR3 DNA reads TGTGCCAGCAGCCCCTGGACAGGGGGGGAGGACGAGCAGTACTTC.

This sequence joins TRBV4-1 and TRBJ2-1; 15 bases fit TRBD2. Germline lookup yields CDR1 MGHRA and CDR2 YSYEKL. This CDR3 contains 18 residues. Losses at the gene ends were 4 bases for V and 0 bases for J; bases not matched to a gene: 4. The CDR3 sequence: CASSPGLAGGGSYNEQFF. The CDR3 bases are TGCGCCAGCAGCCCCGGACTAGCGGGGGGGGGCTCCTACAATGAGCAGTTCTTC.

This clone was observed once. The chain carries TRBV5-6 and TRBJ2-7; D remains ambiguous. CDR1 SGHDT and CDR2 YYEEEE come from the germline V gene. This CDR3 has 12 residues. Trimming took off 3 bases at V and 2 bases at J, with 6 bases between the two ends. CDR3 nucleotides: TGTGCCAGCAGCTACTCCGCCTACGAGCAGTACTTC. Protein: CASSYSAYEQYF.

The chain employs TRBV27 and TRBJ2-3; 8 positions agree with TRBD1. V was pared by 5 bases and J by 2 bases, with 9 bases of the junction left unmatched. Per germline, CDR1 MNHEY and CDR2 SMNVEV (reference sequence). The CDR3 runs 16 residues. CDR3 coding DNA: TGTGCCAGCAGTCTTTCAGGACAGGGATCCACAGATACGCAGTATTTT. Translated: CASSLSGQGSTDTQYF.